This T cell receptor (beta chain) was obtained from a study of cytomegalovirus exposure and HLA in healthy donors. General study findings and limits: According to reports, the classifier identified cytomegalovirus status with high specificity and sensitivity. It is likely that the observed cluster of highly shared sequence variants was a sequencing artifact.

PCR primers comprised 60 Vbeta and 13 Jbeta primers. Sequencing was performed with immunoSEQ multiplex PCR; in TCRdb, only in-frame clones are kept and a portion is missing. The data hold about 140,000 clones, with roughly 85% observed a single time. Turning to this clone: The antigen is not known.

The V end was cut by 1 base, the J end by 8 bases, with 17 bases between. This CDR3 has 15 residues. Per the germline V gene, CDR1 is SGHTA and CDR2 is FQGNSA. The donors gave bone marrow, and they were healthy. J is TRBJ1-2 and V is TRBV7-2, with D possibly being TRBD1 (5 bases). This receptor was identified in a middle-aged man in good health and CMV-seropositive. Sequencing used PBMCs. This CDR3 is CASSLESGRGGGYTF. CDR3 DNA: TGTGCCAGCAGCTTAGAAAGTGGTAGGGGAGGAGGCTACACCTTC.